This T cell receptor (beta chain) stems from a study of cytomegalovirus exposure and HLA in healthy donors. Whole-study context: Earlier results showed roughly 120 million unique TCR beta sequences derived from around 170 million T cells.

With regard to this clone: Its antigen is as yet unknown.

The study ran its PCR with 60 Vbeta and 13 Jbeta primers. Sequenced by immunoSEQ multiplex PCR; TCRdb stores in-frame clones only, minus some. The sample has more than 150,000 clones; approximately 78% are singletons. Broader study findings: Under in vitro conditions, a few CMV-associated chains were confirmed as specific for CMV antigens. TCR beta V- and J-gene trimming, according to a later analysis, was linked to a missense DCLRE1C variant.

Sequenced input: PBMCs. The receptor's source is a woman aged 18 to 35 in good health and CMV-seronegative.

CDR3 sequence (DNA): TGTGCCAGCAGGGCCCTAGCGGGGACCTACAATGAGCAGTTCTTC. Translation: CASRALAGTYNEQFF. The chain combines TRBV2 with TRBJ2-1; 9 nucleotides align to TRBD2. Losses at the gene ends were 6 bases for V and 2 bases for J; bases not matched to a gene: 5. The CDR3 extends over 15 amino acids. Germline values: CDR1 SNHLY, CDR2 FYNNEI.